Listed here are 26 T cell receptor beta chains from one sample, sequenced in a study of spatial heterogeneity in lung cancer. Time point here: sample taken at primary tumor resection. Whole RNA, which was extracted from tumor, nontumor lung tissue or frozen PBMC, was sequenced without any cell sorting. One entry per CDR3 protein, called by TCRdb with MiXCR from the 5' RACE reads. This table holds 40,000 to 55,000 distinct CDR3 sequences, roughly an eighth found once. The sequenced sample was PBMCs, obtained at surgery. Receptors originate from a male donor with early-stage non-small cell lung cancer.

This clonotype was counted a few times. The J gene is TRBJ2-3, the V gene TRBV5-1; D unclear. The germline CDR1 and CDR2 sequences are SGHRS and YFSETQ. This CDR3 has 16 residues. The V end lost 0 bases, the J end lost 5 bases, and 16 bases lay between the germline ends. CDR3 protein: CASSLEGSWAGDTQYF. The DNA for the CDR3 is TGCGCCAGCAGCTTGGAAGGTAGCTGGGCTGGAGATACGCAGTATTTT.

This chain uses TRBV10-3 with TRBJ1-5, with D possibly matching TRBD1 (5 bases). The CDR3 has 14 amino acids. Germline V CDR1 and CDR2: ENHRY, SYGVKD. Between the trimmed V and J ends, which lost 6 bases and 3 bases, there was a span of 12 bases. CDR3 region: CAIRSGDDNQPQHF. The CDR3 nucleotides read TGTGCCATCAGGAGCGGGGACGACAATCAGCCCCAGCATTTT.

This chain links TRBV20-1 with TRBJ1-2; no clear D. Trimming removed 4 bases from V and 7 bases from J, with 13 bases in between. This CDR3 is 12 amino acids long. CDR1 and CDR2 (germline): DFQATT, SNEGSKA (reference sequence). DNA for the CDR3: TGCAGTGCTAAGAGGGCCGCGAGTGGCTACACCTTC. The encoded protein is CSAKRAASGYTF.

This clonotype was seen at least ten times. In DNA form, the CDR3 reads TGCAGCGGCGGAATCACTGGATCGGGCGAGCAGTACTTC. Amino acid sequence: CSGGITGSGEQYF. This chain uses TRBV29-1 with TRBJ2-7, with D hard to call. Trimming shortened V by 7 bases and J by 6 bases, and 19 bases separated the two germline ends. Per germline, CDR1 SQVTM and CDR2 ANQGSEA. The CDR3 covers 13 residues.

A few counts support this clonotype. The CDR3 protein is CSAKRAVSSTDTQYF. The CDR3 bases are TGCAGTGCTAAGAGGGCGGTTTCTAGCACAGATACGCAGTATTTT. The rearrangement uses TRBV20-1 and TRBJ2-3, with D tentatively TRBD2 (5 bases). The V and J ends lost 4 bases and 0 bases respectively, with 14 bases between them. Germline values: CDR1 DFQATT, CDR2 SNEGSKA (reference sequence). This CDR3 is built from 15 residues.

This clonotype was seen at least ten times. The J gene is TRBJ2-3, the V gene TRBV20-1, with 9 nucleotides matching TRBD2. Trimming removed 0 bases from V and 5 bases from J; junction bases left unmatched: 9. The CDR3 is 16 amino acids. Germline V gene data show CDR1 as DFQATT and CDR2 as SNEGSKA (reference sequence). This CDR3 is CSARDRPSGVLDTQYF. CDR3 DNA sequence: TGCAGTGCTAGAGATAGGCCTAGCGGGGTTTTAGATACGCAGTATTTT.

To note about this clonotype: A much larger clone differs from this one at a single base, so this may be a read error. The CDR3 sequence: CAISGNISYGYTF. The CDR3 coding sequence is TGTGCCATCAGTGGGAACATCTCCTATGGCTACACCTTC. J is TRBJ1-2 and V is TRBV10-3; D gene unclear. The CDR3 consists of 13 residues. Germline lookup yields CDR1 ENHRY and CDR2 SYGVKD. Trimming took 4 bases from V and 4 from J, leaving 10 bases between them.

This clonotype was found once. The junction departs from the called germline gene at one end, perhaps through a read error. This chain connects TRBV7-7 to TRBJ1-3; weak D call: TRBD1 (5 bases). Per the germline V gene, CDR1 is SSHAT and CDR2 is FNYEAQ (reference sequence). The CDR3 runs to 14 residues. CDR3 protein: CASSSGTAGNTIYF. The CDR3 coding sequence is TGTGCTAGCAGCTCCGGGACTGCTGGAAACACCATATATTTT.

DNA of the CDR3: TGTGCCAGCTCACCCTCTCGAACAGATACGCAGTATTTT. It is translated as CASSPSRTDTQYF. The V and J genes are TRBV18 and TRBJ2-3, with unresolved D. Looked up from germline, CDR1 is KGHSH and CDR2 is LQKENI. This CDR3 comprises 13 residues. The V end was cut by 3 bases, the J end by 3 bases, with 7 bases between. Drawing the rest from reference TRBV18 and TRBJ2-3, the complete variable domain is NAGVMQNPRHLVRRRGQEARLRCSPMKGHSHVYWYRQLPEEGLKFMVYLQKENIIDESGMPKERFSAEFPKEGPSILRIQQVVRGDSAAYFCASSPSRTDTQYFGPGTRLTVL.

This clonotype was detected a few times. The chain links TRBV20-1 to TRBJ2-3, with 7 bases aligning to TRBD1. CDR3 length equals 13 residues. The V gene's germline CDR1 is DFQATT and CDR2 SNEGSKA (reference sequence). Trimming at V came to 1 base and at J to 5 bases, leaving 3 bases not matched to a gene. CDR3 sequence: CSARGQGIDTQYF. For the CDR3, the DNA is TGCAGTGCTAGAGGACAGGGAATAGATACGCAGTATTTT.

The V and J genes are TRBV2 and TRBJ1-3; perhaps TRBD1 as D (5 bases). Germline lookup yields CDR1 SNHLY and CDR2 FYNNEI. V lost 4 bases to trimming and J lost 0 bases, with 16 bases between them. This CDR3 is 17 amino acids long. CDR3 in amino acids: CASSAGVGPRSGNTIYF. The CDR3 bases are TGTGCCAGCAGTGCGGGGGTAGGACCTCGCTCTGGAAACACCATATATTTT.

This clonotype came up a few times. The V call is TRBV24-1, the J call TRBJ2-2, with D possibly TRBD1 on 5 matching bases. CDR3 length: 17 residues. Trimming removed 5 bases at V and 0 bases at J, with 15 bases between. Germline loops: CDR1 KGHDR, CDR2 SFDVKD. CDR3 amino acids: CATSGGRQGANTGELFF. Written as DNA, the CDR3 is TGTGCCACCAGTGGCGGTAGGCAGGGCGCGAACACCGGGGAGCTGTTTTTT.

This chain connects TRBV27 to TRBJ2-3; 13 bases are a match to TRBD2. V shed 3 bases and J 4 bases; nucleotides not matched to a gene: 10. Germline V gives CDR1 MNHEY, CDR2 SMNVEV (reference sequence). The CDR3 extends over 18 amino acids. CDR3 bases: TGTGCCAGCAGTTTTGGGACTAGCGGGGTCTGGGGCGCAGATACGCAGTATTTT. Translation: CASSFGTSGVWGADTQYF.

The chain combines TRBV7-9 with TRBJ2-3; 13 nucleotides agree with TRBD2. CDR3 size: 16 residues. Germline values: CDR1 SEHNR, CDR2 FQNEAQ (reference sequence). V shed 7 bases, J shed 4 bases, and the junction held 8 bases outside the gene matches. The CDR3 nucleotides are TGTGCCAGCAACCGCGGACTAGCGGGAGTCGCAGATACGCAGTATTTT. Encoded protein: CASNRGLAGVADTQYF. The complete variable domain, with remaining parts taken from reference TRBV7-9 and TRBJ2-3, reads DTGVSQNPRHKITKRGQNVTFRCDPISEHNRLYWYRQTLGQGPEFLTYFQNEAQLEKSRLLSDRFSAERPKGSFSTLEIQRTEQGDSAMYLCASNRGLAGVADTQYFGPGTRLTVL.

This clonotype was counted between two and nine times. The chain links TRBV20-1 to TRBJ2-7; 9 positions agree with TRBD2. This CDR3 is 13 amino acids long. Trimming took 3 bases from V and 0 from J; bases not matched to a gene: 0. The germline V gene has CDR1 DFQATT and CDR2 SNEGSKA (reference sequence). In DNA form, the CDR3 reads TGCAGTGCTAGTAGCGGGAGCTCCTACGAGCAGTACTTC. Residues: CSASSGSSYEQYF.

This clonotype was counted at least ten times. V is TRBV18 and J is TRBJ2-5, with D hard to call. The V gene's germline CDR1 is KGHSH and CDR2 LQKENI. The CDR3 consists of 14 residues. V gave up 1 base and J gave up 0 bases, with 6 bases separating them. The CDR3 sequence is CASSPQSYQETQYF. In DNA, the CDR3 is TGTGCCAGCTCACCACAGTCGTACCAAGAGACCCAGTACTTC.

The V gene is TRBV2, the J gene TRBJ2-5, with D perhaps TRBD1 (7 bases). CDR1 is SNHLY and CDR2 is FYNNEI in the germline V gene. The CDR3 runs 14 residues. V lost 1 base and J lost 4, with 10 bases in between. In DNA, the CDR3 is TGTGCCAGCAGTGAAGACAGGGGAGGAGAGACCCAGTACTTC. Its protein product is CASSEDRGGETQYF. The full variable domain, rest sourced from reference TRBV2 and TRBJ2-5, is EPEVTQTPSHQVTQMGQEVILRCVPISNHLYFYWYRQILGQKVEFLVSFYNNEISEKSEIFDDQFSVERPDGSNFTLKIRSTKLEDSAMYFCASSEDRGGETQYFGPGTRLLVL.

The genes are TRBV27 and TRBJ2-7, with D possibly TRBD2 on 6 matching bases. Germline assignment: CDR1 MNHEY and CDR2 SMNVEV (reference sequence). With 5 bases removed from V and 9 bases from J, the gap between germline ends came to 14 bases. The CDR3 runs to 12 residues. This CDR3 reads CASSPGLVGQYF. For the CDR3, the DNA is TGTGCCAGCAGTCCGGGACTGGTTGGGCAGTACTTC.

Many counts were recorded for this clonotype. This chain joins TRBV5-1 and TRBJ1-4; 8 bases fit TRBD1. From germline, CDR1 is SGHRS and CDR2 YFSETQ. With 0 bases clipped from V and 7 bases from J, the junction kept 5 bases outside the gene matches. The CDR3 has 15 residues. This chain's CDR3 is CASSLDRGYAEKLFF. DNA for the CDR3: TGCGCCAGCAGCTTGGACAGGGGGTACGCTGAAAAACTGTTTTTT.

V gene TRBV10-3 combines with J gene TRBJ2-7; D unresolved. The length of the CDR3 is 14 residues. The germline gives CDR1 ENHRY, CDR2 SYGVKD. Trimming took off 3 bases at V and 0 bases at J, with 9 bases between the two ends. CDR3 amino acids: CAISDAPSSYEQYF. CDR3 sequence (DNA): TGTGCCATCAGTGACGCCCCCTCCTCCTACGAGCAGTACTTC.

V is TRBV7-9 and J is TRBJ2-3; 7 bases agree with TRBD2. Germline CDR1 and CDR2: SEHNR and FQNEAQ (reference sequence). Losses at the gene ends were 0 bases for V and 2 bases for J; bases not matched to a gene: 5. This CDR3 has 16 residues. The CDR3 sequence is CASSLAREWDTDTQYF. CDR3 bases: TGTGCCAGCAGCTTAGCGCGGGAGTGGGACACAGATACGCAGTATTTT.

This chain uses TRBV6-6 with TRBJ1-1, with D tentatively TRBD1 (5 bases). This CDR3 is 15 amino acids long. V gave up 7 bases and J gave up 2 bases, with 17 bases separating them. Germline-derived CDR1 and CDR2 are MNHNY and SVGAGI (reference sequence). CDR3 coding DNA: TGTGCCAGCAACTCGGTGGGGGACTTTAACACTGAAGCTTTCTTT. Translated: CASNSVGDFNTEAFF.

V and J are TRBV7-2 and TRBJ2-5; the match to TRBD2 covers 11 bases. The CDR3 is 17 amino acids. Germline values: CDR1 SGHTA, CDR2 FQGNSA. V trimming: 7 bases; J trimming: 2 bases; junction bases outside the gene matches: 12. CDR3 amino acids: CASTPYPTSGGQETQYF. The CDR3 DNA follows: TGTGCCAGCACCCCTTACCCAACTAGCGGGGGACAAGAGACCCAGTACTTC.

The chain uses TRBV28 and TRBJ1-1; no definite D call. Trimming shortened V by 2 bases and J by 4 bases, and 5 bases separated the two germline ends. Germline CDR1 is MDHEN and CDR2 is SYDVKM. The length of the CDR3 is 12 residues. The CDR3: CASSLPITEAFF. The CDR3 DNA follows: TGTGCCAGCAGTTTACCCATCACTGAAGCTTTCTTT.

There are many counts of this clonotype. The gene calls are TRBV6-4 and TRBJ2-3; 12 nucleotides align to TRBD2. CDR3 length: 14 amino acids. The trim removed 4 bases at V and 7 bases at J, leaving 3 bases unmatched. Germline CDR1 and CDR2: MRHNA and SNTAGT. The CDR3 sequence: CASSGLAGAYTQYF. The CDR3 bases are TGTGCCAGCAGTGGACTAGCGGGAGCATATACGCAGTATTTT.

This clonotype came up many times. The chain joins TRBV23-1 to TRBJ2-7, with D possibly matching TRBD2 (5 bases). Being an ORF, TRBV23-1 has a function that is uncertain. The CDR3 runs to 13 residues. V was pared by 6 bases and J by 6 bases, with 15 bases between. CDR3 nucleotide sequence: TGCGCCAGCAGCCACTCGAGGAGGTCCGAGCAGTACTTC. Translation gives CASSHSRRSEQYF.